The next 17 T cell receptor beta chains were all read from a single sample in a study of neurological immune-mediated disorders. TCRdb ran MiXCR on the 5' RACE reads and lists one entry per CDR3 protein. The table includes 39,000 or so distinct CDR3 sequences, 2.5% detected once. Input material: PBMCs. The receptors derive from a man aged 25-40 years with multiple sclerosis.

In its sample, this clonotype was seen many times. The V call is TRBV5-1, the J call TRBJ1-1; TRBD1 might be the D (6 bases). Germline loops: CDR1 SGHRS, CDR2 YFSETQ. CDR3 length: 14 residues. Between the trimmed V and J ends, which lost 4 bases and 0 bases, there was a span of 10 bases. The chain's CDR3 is CASSGGGVNTEAFF. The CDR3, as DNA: TGCGCCAGCAGCGGAGGGGGAGTGAACACTGAAGCTTTCTTT.

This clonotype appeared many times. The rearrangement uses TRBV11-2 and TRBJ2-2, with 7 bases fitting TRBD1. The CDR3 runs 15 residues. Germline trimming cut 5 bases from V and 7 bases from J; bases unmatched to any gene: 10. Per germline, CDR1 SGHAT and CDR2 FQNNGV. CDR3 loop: CASSTMRGQNGELFF. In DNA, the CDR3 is TGTGCCAGCAGCACAATGAGGGGGCAAAACGGGGAGCTGTTTTTT.

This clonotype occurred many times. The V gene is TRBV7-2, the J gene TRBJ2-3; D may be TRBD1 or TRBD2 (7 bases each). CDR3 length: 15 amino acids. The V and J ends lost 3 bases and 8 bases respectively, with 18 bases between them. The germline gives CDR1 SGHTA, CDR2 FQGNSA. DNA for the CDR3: TGTGCCAGCAGCTTCAAGACTAGCCCAGGGGGTACGCAGTATTTT. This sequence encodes CASSFKTSPGGTQYF.

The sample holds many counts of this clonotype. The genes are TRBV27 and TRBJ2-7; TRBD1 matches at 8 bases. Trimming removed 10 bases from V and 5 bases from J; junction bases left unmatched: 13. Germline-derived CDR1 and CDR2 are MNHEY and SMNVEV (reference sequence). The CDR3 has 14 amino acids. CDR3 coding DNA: TGTGCCACCCTAGGACAGGGTTCGAACCACGAGCAGTACTTC. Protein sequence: CATLGQGSNHEQYF.

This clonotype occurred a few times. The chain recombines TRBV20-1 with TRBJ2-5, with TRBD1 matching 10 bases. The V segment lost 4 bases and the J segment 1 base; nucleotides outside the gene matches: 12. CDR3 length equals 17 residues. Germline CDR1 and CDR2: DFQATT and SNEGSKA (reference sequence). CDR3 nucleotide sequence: TGCAGTGCTAAACCGGGACAGGGGCCGATCCTCCAAGAGACCCAGTACTTC. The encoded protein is CSAKPGQGPILQETQYF.

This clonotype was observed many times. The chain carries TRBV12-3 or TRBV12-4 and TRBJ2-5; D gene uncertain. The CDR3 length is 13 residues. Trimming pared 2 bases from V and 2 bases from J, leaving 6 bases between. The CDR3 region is CASSLSSQETQYF. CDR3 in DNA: TGTGCCAGCAGTTTAAGCAGTCAAGAGACCCAGTACTTC.

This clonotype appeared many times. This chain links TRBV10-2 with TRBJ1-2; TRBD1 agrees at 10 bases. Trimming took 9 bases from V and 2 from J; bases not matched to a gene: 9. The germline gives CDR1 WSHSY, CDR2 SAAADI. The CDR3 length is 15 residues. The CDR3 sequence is CASRDRGYLNYGYTF. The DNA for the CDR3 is TGCGCCAGTAGGGACAGGGGCTATCTAAACTATGGCTACACCTTC.

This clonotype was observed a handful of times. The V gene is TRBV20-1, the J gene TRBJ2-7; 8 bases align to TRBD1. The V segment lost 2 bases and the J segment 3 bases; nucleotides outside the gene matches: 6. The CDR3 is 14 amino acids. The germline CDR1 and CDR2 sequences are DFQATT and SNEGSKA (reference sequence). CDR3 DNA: TGCAGTGCTAGATCGGACAGGGTGGACTACGAGCAGTACTTC. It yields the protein CSARSDRVDYEQYF.

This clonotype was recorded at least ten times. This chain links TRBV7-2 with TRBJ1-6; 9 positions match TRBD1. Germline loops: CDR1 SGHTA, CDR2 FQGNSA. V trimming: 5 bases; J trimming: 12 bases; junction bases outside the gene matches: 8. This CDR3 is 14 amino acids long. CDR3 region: CASSHTGGAVPLHF. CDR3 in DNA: TGTGCCAGCAGCCACACAGGGGGCGCAGTACCCCTCCACTTT.

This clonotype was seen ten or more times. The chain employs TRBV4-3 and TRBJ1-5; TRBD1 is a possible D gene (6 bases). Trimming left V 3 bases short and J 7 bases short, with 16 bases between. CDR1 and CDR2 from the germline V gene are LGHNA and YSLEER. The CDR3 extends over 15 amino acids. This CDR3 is CASSQGGGGIQPQHF. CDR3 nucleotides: TGCGCCAGCAGCCAGGGGGGCGGAGGGATCCAGCCCCAGCATTTT.

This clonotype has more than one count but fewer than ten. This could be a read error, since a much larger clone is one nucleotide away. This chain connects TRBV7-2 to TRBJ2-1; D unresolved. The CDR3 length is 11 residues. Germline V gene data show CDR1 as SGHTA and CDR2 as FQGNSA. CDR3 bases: TGTGCCAGCAGTACCGGCAATGCGCAGTTCTTC. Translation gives CASSTGNAQFF.

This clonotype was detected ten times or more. The CDR3 DNA is TGTGCCAGCAGCGCCGGTGACAGGAATATTTATAATTCACCCCTCCACTTT. Translating gives CASSAGDRNIYNSPLHF. The chain is built from TRBV9 and TRBJ1-6; D is possibly TRBD1 (6 bases). From germline, CDR1 is SGDLS and CDR2 YYNGEE. Trimming left V 3 bases short and J 4 bases short, with 17 bases between. This CDR3 has 17 amino acids.

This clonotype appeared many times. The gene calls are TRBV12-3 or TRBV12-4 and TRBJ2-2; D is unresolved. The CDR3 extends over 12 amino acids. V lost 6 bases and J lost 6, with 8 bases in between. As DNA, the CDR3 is TGTGCCAGCAGCTCCCCGGCCGGGGAGCTGTTTTTT. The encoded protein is CASSSPAGELFF.

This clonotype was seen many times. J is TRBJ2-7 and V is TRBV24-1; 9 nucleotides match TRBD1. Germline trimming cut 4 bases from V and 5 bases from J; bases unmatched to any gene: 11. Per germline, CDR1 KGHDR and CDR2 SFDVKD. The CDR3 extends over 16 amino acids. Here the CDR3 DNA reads TGTGCCACCAGTGACTTTACCGGGACAGGGCGTAACGAGCAGTACTTC. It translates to CATSDFTGTGRNEQYF.

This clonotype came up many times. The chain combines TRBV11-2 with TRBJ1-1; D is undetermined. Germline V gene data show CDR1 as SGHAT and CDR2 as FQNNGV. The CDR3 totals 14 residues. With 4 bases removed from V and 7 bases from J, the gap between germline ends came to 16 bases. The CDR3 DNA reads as TGTGCCAGCAGCTCCGAGGTGGGCTTGAGTGAAGCTTTCTTT. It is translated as CASSSEVGLSEAFF.

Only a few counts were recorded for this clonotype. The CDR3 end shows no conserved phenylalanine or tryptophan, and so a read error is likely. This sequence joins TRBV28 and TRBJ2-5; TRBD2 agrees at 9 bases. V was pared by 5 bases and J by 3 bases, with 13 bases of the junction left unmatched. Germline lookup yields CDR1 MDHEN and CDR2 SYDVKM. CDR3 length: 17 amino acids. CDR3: CASSPRLAVGWKETQYN. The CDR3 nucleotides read TGTGCCAGCAGTCCCCGACTAGCGGTGGGCTGGAAAGAGACCCAGTACAAC.

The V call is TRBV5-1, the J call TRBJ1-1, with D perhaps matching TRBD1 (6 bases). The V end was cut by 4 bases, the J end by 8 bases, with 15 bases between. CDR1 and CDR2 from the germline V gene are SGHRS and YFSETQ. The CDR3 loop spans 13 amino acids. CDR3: CASSRQDSLEAFF. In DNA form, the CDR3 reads TGCGCCAGCAGCCGACAGGACAGCTTAGAAGCTTTCTTT.